One and the same sample provided the 16 T cell receptor beta chains below, sequenced in a study of a mutant IDH1 vaccine in newly diagnosed glioma. Time point in this sample: baseline, week 1 (first vaccination visit). Treatment of the sample: pre-vaccination baseline after standard-of-care therapy. TCRdb keeps only in-frame clones here, not all; method: immunoSEQ multiplex PCR. The sample shows tens of thousands of clones, approximately 85% of them seen only once. The input for sequencing was PBMCs, taken from a glioma patient treated with radiotherapy, temozolomide or both. The receptors were gathered from a man aged 50-59 years with glioma.

The rearrangement joins TRBV28 to TRBJ1-2; TRBD1 aligns across 10 bases. From germline, CDR1 is MDHEN and CDR2 SYDVKM. The CDR3 is 13 amino acids. With 5 bases clipped from V and 8 bases from J, the junction kept 5 bases outside the gene matches. This CDR3 reads CASSDRGPEGYTF. The CDR3 coding sequence is TGTGCCAGCAGTGACAGGGGGCCTGAGGGCTACACCTTC.

The chain joins TRBV15 to TRBJ2-7, with D possibly being TRBD1 (5 bases). Between the trimmed V and J ends, which lost 1 base and 0 bases, there was a span of 10 bases. Germline V gene data show CDR1 as LNHNV and CDR2 as YYDKDF (reference sequence). CDR3 length: 15 residues. The CDR3 loop reads CATSRGTGSSYEQYF. The CDR3 nucleotides read TGTGCCACCAGCAGAGGAACAGGCAGCTCCTACGAGCAGTACTTC.

In its sample, this clone was seen once. The V gene is TRBV5-1, the J gene TRBJ1-2, with a tentative D call TRBD1 (6 bases). The CDR3 spans 15 residues. Germline loops: CDR1 SGHRS, CDR2 YFSETQ. The V end lost 4 bases, the J end lost 2 bases, and 15 bases lay between the germline ends. The DNA for the CDR3 is TGCGCCAGCAGCCAGGGACAAACTACCAACTATGGCTACACCTTC. Translation: CASSQGQTTNYGYTF.

The table lists this clone with a few counts. The chain combines TRBV7-2 with TRBJ2-3; D is possibly TRBD2 (6 bases). The length of the CDR3 is 16 residues. V shed 1 base and J shed 0 bases, with 11 bases lying between them. Germline CDR1 SGHTA, CDR2 FQGNSA. CDR3 nucleotide sequence: TGTGCCAGCAGCTTAGTCGCGGGGAGAAGCACAGATACGCAGTATTTT. It is translated as CASSLVAGRSTDTQYF.

The V and J genes are TRBV6-6 and TRBJ1-4, with TRBD1 matching 7 bases. Unmatched junction bases numbered 8, after V lost 5 bases and J lost 8 bases. The CDR3 has 14 amino acids. Germline-derived CDR1 and CDR2 are MNHNY and SVGAGI (reference sequence). CDR3 amino acids: CASSDRQGSEKLFF. The CDR3 DNA is TGTGCCAGCAGTGACCGACAGGGATCCGAAAAACTGTTTTTT.

About this clone itself: This CDR3 is missing its conserved last phenylalanine or tryptophan, likely due to a read error. Because the CDR3's place on the DNA is in doubt, the DNA is left out and the CDR3 is given as listed by TCRdb. This specimen includes other DNA sequences encoding the same CDR3. The chain recombines TRBV5-4 with TRBJ2-7; the table's D call, TRBD2, was not checked against the DNA. Germline-derived CDR1 and CDR2 are SGHNT and YYREEE (reference sequence). The CDR3 sequence runs 9 residues, both termini included. This CDR3 is CASSPTEEI.

V gene TRBV6-1 combines with J gene TRBJ1-2; D may be TRBD1 (5 bases). The CDR3 is made up of 13 amino acids. V shed 7 bases and J shed 8 bases, with 17 bases lying between them. Germline V gene sequence: CDR1 MNHNS, CDR2 SASEGT. The CDR3 region is CASTAGAGKGYTF. The CDR3 DNA reads TGTGCCAGCACCGCTGGGGCAGGGAAGGGCTACACCTTC.

The chain recombines TRBV5-6 with TRBJ1-4; 12 bases fit TRBD1. Trimming removed 3 bases from V and 6 bases from J; junction bases left unmatched: 6. Germline CDR1 SGHDT, CDR2 YYEEEE. The CDR3 is 16 residues long. The CDR3 nucleotides read TGTGCCAGCAGCTACAGGGACAGGGGGCGTTATGAAAAACTGTTTTTT. It yields the protein CASSYRDRGRYEKLFF.

The chain employs TRBV5-8 and TRBJ2-5; 9 nucleotides match TRBD2. This CDR3 has 14 amino acids. With V trimmed by 4 bases and J by 4 bases, 5 bases remained unmatched. Germline V gene sequence: CDR1 SGHTS, CDR2 YDEGEE. In DNA form, the CDR3 reads TGTGCCAGCAGCGGGCGGGGGGGCGGAGAGACCCAGTACTTC. It codes for CASSGRGGGETQYF.

The V gene is TRBV7-9, the J gene TRBJ2-7; tentatively, D is TRBD1 (5 bases). Trimming removed 5 bases from V and 1 base from J, with 15 bases in between. This CDR3 is 15 amino acids long. The germline gives CDR1 SEHNR, CDR2 FQNEAQ (reference sequence). The CDR3 protein is CASSLTLTASYEQYF. In nucleotides, the CDR3 is TGTGCCAGCAGCCTCACCCTGACAGCTTCCTACGAGCAGTACTTC.

This clone was seen ten or more times. V and J are TRBV7-2 and TRBJ1-5; a weak D match, TRBD1 (6 bases). V was clipped by 3 bases and J by 7 bases, with 10 bases between them. Germline V gives CDR1 SGHTA, CDR2 FQGNSA. The CDR3 has 13 residues. The CDR3 spells CASSFGQWQPQHF. The DNA of the CDR3 is TGTGCCAGCAGCTTTGGACAGTGGCAGCCCCAGCATTTT.

This clone came up a few times. This chain links TRBV29-1 with TRBJ1-1; D gene uncertain. Per germline, CDR1 SQVTM and CDR2 ANQGSEA. Trimming shortened V by 2 bases and J by 0 bases, and 7 bases separated the two germline ends. CDR3 length: 13 residues. CDR3 residues: CSVETEMNTEAFF. The DNA for the CDR3 is TGCAGCGTTGAAACGGAGATGAACACTGAAGCTTTCTTT.

V is TRBV30 and J is TRBJ1-6; 9 bases line up with TRBD1. The germline gives CDR1 GTSNPN, CDR2 SVGIG (reference sequence). V lost 4 bases and J lost 6; bases outside the gene matches: 10. The CDR3 length is 16 residues. The CDR3 loop reads CAWNRDRVRGNSPLHF. CDR3 nucleotides: TGTGCCTGGAACCGGGACAGGGTAAGGGGTAATTCACCCCTCCACTTT. The variable domain in full, completed from reference TRBV30 and TRBJ1-6, reads SQTIHQWPATLVQPVGSPLSLECTVEGTSNPNLYWYRQAAGRGLQLLFYSVGIGQISSEVPQNLSASRPQDRQFILSSKKLLLSDSGFYLCAWNRDRVRGNSPLHFGNGTRLTVT.

This chain connects TRBV7-9 to TRBJ1-4, with a weak D call TRBD1 (5 bases). CDR3 length equals 16 residues. Per the germline V gene, CDR1 is SEHNR and CDR2 is FQNEAQ (reference sequence). The germline V and J ends were trimmed by 5 bases and 5 bases, with 18 bases remaining between them. The CDR3 DNA reads TGTGCCAGCAGCAAATGGTCCCGGGAGGGGAATGAAAAACTGTTTTTT. Protein product: CASSKWSREGNEKLFF.

This clone came up once. The chain employs TRBV23-1 and TRBJ1-1, with a weak D call TRBD1 (5 bases). TRBV23-1 carries the ORF label, with uncertain function. The CDR3 covers 16 residues. V lost 9 bases to trimming and J lost 4 bases, with 24 bases between them. DNA for the CDR3: TGCGCCAGGAGAAAGAAGCGTGGGGCATGGTTCACTGAAGCTTTCTTT. It codes for CARRKKRGAWFTEAFF.

This clone was counted only a few times. Other DNA sequences in the same sample also yield this CDR3. The chain uses TRBV6-5 and TRBJ1-1; a weak D match, TRBD1 (6 bases). CDR1 and CDR2 (germline): MNHEY, SVGAGI. The V end lost 5 bases, the J end lost 0 bases, and 10 bases lay between the germline ends. The CDR3 sequence is 14 residues long. The CDR3 region is CASSKQGMNTEAFF. In DNA, the CDR3 is TGTGCCAGCAGTAAACAGGGCATGAACACTGAAGCTTTCTTT.